A single sample gave rise to the 3 T cell receptor beta chains below, sequenced in a study of shared clonotypes between healthy human individuals. Naivety among CD8 cells was defined by CD45RO negativity and positive CCR7 selection, thereby excluding terminally differentiated effector memory CD45RA+ cells. Clones were read by immunoSEQ multiplex PCR, and TCRdb kept only the in-frame ones, dropping some. The sample gives roughly 2,000,000 clones, 85% to 95% of which show up once; less than 1.5% is in the top ten. Sample: naive CD8+ T cells sorted from blood. The receptors were gathered from a man younger than 30 in good health.

The J gene is TRBJ1-3, the V gene TRBV5-1; no definite D call. The CDR3 loop spans 14 amino acids. Germline CDR1 and CDR2: SGHRS and YFSETQ. Trimming removed 0 bases from V and 2 bases from J, with 6 bases in between. Written as DNA, the CDR3 is TGCGCCAGCAGCTTGGACCCTGCTGGAAACACCATATATTTT. This encodes CASSLDPAGNTIYF. The variable domain in full, with the rest retrieved from reference TRBV5-1 and TRBJ1-3, is KAGVTQTPRYLIKTRGQQVTLSCSPISGHRSVSWYQQTPGQGLQFLFEYFSETQRNKGNFPGRFSGRQFSNSRSEMNVSTLELGDSALYLCASSLDPAGNTIYFGEGSWLTVV.

V gene TRBV27 combines with J gene TRBJ1-2, with D possibly TRBD1 on 6 matching bases. Germline CDR1 and CDR2: MNHEY and SMNVEV (reference sequence). This CDR3 has 15 amino acids. Between the trimmed V and J ends, which lost 3 bases and 4 bases, there was a span of 15 bases. The CDR3 DNA is TGTGCCAGCAGTTTTAAAGGGGGGGGCGGCTATGGCTACACCTTC. The encoded protein is CASSFKGGGGYGYTF.

This rearrangement joins TRBV4-1 to TRBJ2-2; 9 positions agree with TRBD1. The V gene end was trimmed by 3 bases and the J gene end by 1 base; junction bases not matched to a gene: 12. CDR1 and CDR2 from the germline V gene are MGHRA and YSYEKL. The CDR3 contains 19 residues. As DNA, the CDR3 is TGCGCCAGCAGCCAGCCGGGACAGGGTTTGAGAAGGAACACCGGGGAGCTGTTTTTT. This codes for CASSQPGQGLRRNTGELFF.